This T cell receptor beta chain was sequenced during a study of T cell clusters in autoimmune cytopenias. TRB amplification used around 270 ng of peripheral blood genomic DNA. CDR1 is DFQATT, CDR2 SNEGSKA, per germline (reference sequence). The CDR3 covers 13 residues. Findings and caveats of the study: Primary autoimmune cytopenia patients appeared to lack physiological T cell clusters present in healthy donors.

Multiplex touch-down PCR amplified TRB using TRB-A and TRB-B pools in one tube. With the multiplex PCR reads reprocessed, TCRdb shows one record per CDR3 protein and no DNA. This sample's clone table lists some 5,400 distinct CDR3 sequences. As for this clonotype: As yet, its antigen is unknown.

The data also belong to a second study, concerning T cell repertoires in aging, cancer and after chemotherapy. That source reports: Six age groups, ranging from 30 or younger to 70 or older, included the donors.

The chain uses TRBV20-1 and TRBJ1-1; TCRdb's D call of TRBD1 is untestable without DNA. This clonotype originated in a human donor in good health. Sequenced input: peripheral blood. The CDR3 reads CSASIGTGRKAFF.